This paragraph reports one T cell receptor (beta chain). This record comes from a study of control samples from healthy donors and cancer patients. Generated by immunoSEQ multiplex PCR, the TCRdb table keeps only in-frame clones and is missing some. In the table there are over 50,000 clones, around 80% of which are singletons. The germline V gene encodes CDR1 MGHRA and CDR2 YSYEKL. Trimming at V came to 0 bases and at J to 7 bases, leaving 9 bases not matched to a gene. The CDR3 sequence is 17 residues long. The chain has TRBV4-1 and TRBJ2-1; 10 bases line up with TRBD2. Sequences were obtained from blood. The TCR originated in a man between 65 and 79 years old in good health. In DNA form, the CDR3 reads TGCGCCAGCAGCCAAGATGGTGAGCGGGGGGGCCTAAATGAGCAGTTCTTC. Encoded protein: CASSQDGERGGLNEQFF.